This T cell receptor beta chain comes out of a study of T cell changes during pregnancy in multiple sclerosis. In germline, CDR1 is KGHSH, CDR2 LQKENI. V shed 4 bases and J 8 bases; nucleotides not matched to a gene: 8. CDR3 length: 15 residues. Here immunoSEQ multiplex PCR was the method, and the copy in TCRdb shows in-frame clones only, minus some. The data contain tens of thousands of clones, around 86% of them singletons. This specimen consisted of CD4+ T cells from peripheral blood mononuclear cells, obtained in the second trimester of pregnancy. The receptor's source is a female donor in good health, enrolled as a control in a pregnancy study. The rearrangement joins TRBV18 to TRBJ1-4, with 9 nucleotides matching TRBD1. The CDR3 DNA sequence: TGTGCCAGCTCACGGTCTACAGGGGGCGTAGAAAAACTGTTTTTT. This gives the protein CASSRSTGGVEKLFF.